Shown below are 13 T cell receptor beta chains from a single sample sequenced in a study of tumor-infiltrating lymphocytes in oesophageal squamous cell carcinoma listed by TCRdb under 2016. The library was built by means of PCR. Sequencing used an Illumina HiSeq 2000. TCRdb ran its own pipeline on the public reads, namely fastp trimming at Q25 and MiXCR clone calling, and kept in-frame beta chains. Every CDR3 protein is listed once, alongside the most common genes and DNA of its rows. For this sample the table gives 24,000 or so distinct CDR3 sequences, of which more than 30% were detected only once. The top ten constitute roughly 23% of the sample. Sequenced sample: esophageal tumor tissue. The receptor source for this set is a male donor with esophageal squamous cell carcinoma.

This clonotype rates as medium-sized. DNA of the CDR3: TGTGCCAGCAGTTCAGCGGGCGCAGACCAAGAGACCCAGTACTTC. This sequence encodes CASSSAGADQETQYF. V and J are TRBV7-6 and TRBJ2-5; D might be TRBD2 (6 bases). The germline V and J ends were trimmed by 6 bases and 0 bases, with 14 bases remaining between them. Germline-derived CDR1 and CDR2 are SGHVS and FNYEAQ. The CDR3 length is 15 residues.

The chain joins TRBV7-2 to TRBJ2-1; TRBD2 matches at 15 bases. This CDR3 spans 18 amino acids. V lost 5 bases to trimming and J lost 6 bases; unmatched junction nucleotides: 11. Germline CDR1 is SGHTA and CDR2 is FQGNSA. DNA for the CDR3: TGTGCCAGCAGCCCCCGGACTAGCGGGGGGGCAAGAGGCAATGAGCAGTTCTTC. This sequence encodes CASSPRTSGGARGNEQFF.

CDR3 region: CASSQQKTSGRARSYNEQFF. CDR3 in DNA: TGTGCCAGCAGTCAGCAGAAGACTAGCGGGAGGGCCCGGTCCTACAATGAGCAGTTCTTC. The chain is built from TRBV12-3 or TRBV12-4 and TRBJ2-7; 14 nucleotides match TRBD2. The DNA end is a closer match to TRBJ2-1, so the J assignment may be wrong. There are 20 residues in the CDR3.

This clonotype was observed a few times. One junction end does not reproduce the germline sequence, and a read error may be involved. This sequence joins TRBV7-3 and TRBJ2-5, with 10 bases lining up with TRBD2. Germline-derived CDR1 and CDR2 are SGHTA and FQGTGA. This CDR3 is built from 15 residues. Here the CDR3 reads CASGLMASGRETQYF. The CDR3 DNA is TGTGCCAGCGGCTTAATGGCTAGCGGGAGAGAGACCCAGTACTTC.

J is TRBJ2-7 and V is TRBV11-3; 7 positions agree with TRBD2. The DNA end is a closer match to TRBJ2-1, so the J assignment may be wrong. This CDR3 comprises 17 residues. Looked up from germline, CDR1 is SGHNT and CDR2 is YENEEA. CDR3 sequence reads: CASSGRDRGAGDNEQFF. The CDR3 DNA sequence: TGTGCCAGCAGCGGTAGAGATAGAGGGGCGGGGGACAATGAGCAGTTCTTC.

V is TRBV7-6 and J is TRBJ1-6, with TRBD1 as a possible D gene (5 bases). Trimming removed 3 bases at V and 10 bases at J, with 16 bases between. CDR1 and CDR2 from the germline V gene are SGHVS and FNYEAQ. CDR3 size: 15 residues. CDR3 residues: CASSLEGRVESPLHF. The DNA of the CDR3 is TGTGCCAGCAGCTTGGAGGGCAGGGTCGAATCACCCCTCCACTTT.

This clonotype was observed a few times. This chain links TRBV4-2 with TRBJ2-5, with 9 bases matching TRBD2. The J call could be wrong; TRBJ2-1 is a better fit for the DNA end. The CDR3 spans 15 residues. Looked up from germline, CDR1 is LGHNA and CDR2 is YNFKEQ. The CDR3 DNA sequence: TGTGCCAGCAGCCAAATAGCGGGAGAAGACTACGAGCAGTTCTTC. Its translation is CASSQIAGEDYEQFF.

This clonotype was observed a few times. This rearrangement joins TRBV7-2 to TRBJ2-1; TRBD2 agrees at 13 bases. The J call is uncertain, as TRBJ2-7 better fits the DNA end. Looked up from germline, CDR1 is SGHTA and CDR2 is FQGNSA. The CDR3 extends over 14 amino acids. CDR3 sequence reads: CASSWTSGSYEQYF. DNA of the CDR3: TGTGCCAGCAGCTGGACTAGCGGGAGCTACGAGCAGTACTTC.

This clonotype was recorded at least ten times. The CDR3 loop reads CASSQVGLGDATQYF. As DNA, the CDR3 is TGCGCCAGCAGCCAAGTGGGCCTCGGGGACGCGACGCAGTATTTT. The chain recombines TRBV4-1 with TRBJ2-3; either TRBD1 or TRBD2 may supply D (5 bases each). CDR1 and CDR2 (germline): MGHRA, YSYEKL. Trimming stripped 1 base from V and 9 bases from J, with 17 bases between. CDR3 size: 15 residues.

This clonotype was observed at least ten times. This may be a read error: a much more frequent sequence differs by one nucleotide. The chain carries TRBV7-8 and TRBJ2-1; TRBD1 matches 9 bases. The closer fit of TRBJ2-7 to the DNA end suggests the J call may be wrong. The CDR3 loop spans 16 amino acids. Germline V gives CDR1 SGHVS, CDR2 FQNEAQ. The chain's CDR3 is CASSLRGTGINNEQYF. The CDR3 bases are TGTGCCAGCAGCTTAAGGGGGACAGGGATCAACAATGAGCAGTACTTC.

The table lists this clonotype with a few counts. Being one base from a much bigger clone, this may be a read error. The chain is built from TRBV6-5 and TRBJ2-7, with 8 nucleotides matching TRBD1. Trimming took 5 bases from V and 7 from J; bases not matched to a gene: 25. This CDR3 contains 19 residues. Germline CDR1 and CDR2: MNHEY and SVGAGI. This chain's CDR3 is CASSVRSRTGLSIINEQYF. The CDR3 nucleotides read TGTGCCAGCAGTGTCCGAAGTCGGACAGGGCTTTCAATTATCAATGAGCAGTACTTC.

This clonotype came up many times. The J gene is TRBJ2-5, the V gene TRBV2; perhaps TRBD2 as D (6 bases). The germline V gene has CDR1 SNHLY and CDR2 FYNNEI. The CDR3 covers 14 residues. The ends were cut back, 5 bases at V and 4 bases at J, with 14 bases in the middle. This CDR3 reads CASSWGLSGETQYF. For the CDR3, the DNA is TGTGCCAGCAGTTGGGGACTCTCGGGAGAGACCCAGTACTTC.

The genes are TRBV7-4 and TRBJ2-5; D is perhaps TRBD2 (6 bases). The V and J ends lost 4 bases and 1 base respectively, with 13 bases between them. The germline CDR1 and CDR2 sequences are SGHVT and SQSDAQ. The CDR3 extends over 15 amino acids. CDR3 bases: TGTGCCAGCAGCTCCCGGGGGAGCACCCAAGAGACCCAGTACTTC. It yields the protein CASSSRGSTQETQYF.